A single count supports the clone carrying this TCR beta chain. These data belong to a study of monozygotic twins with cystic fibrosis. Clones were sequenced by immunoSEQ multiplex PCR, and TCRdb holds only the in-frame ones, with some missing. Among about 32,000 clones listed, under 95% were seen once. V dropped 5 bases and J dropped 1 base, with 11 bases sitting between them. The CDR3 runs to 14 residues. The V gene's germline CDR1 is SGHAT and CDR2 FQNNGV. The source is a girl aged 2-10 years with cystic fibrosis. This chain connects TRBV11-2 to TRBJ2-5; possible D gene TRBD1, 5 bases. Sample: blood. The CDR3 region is CASSQGHLQETQYF. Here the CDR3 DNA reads TGTGCCAGCAGCCAAGGACACCTCCAAGAGACCCAGTACTTC.